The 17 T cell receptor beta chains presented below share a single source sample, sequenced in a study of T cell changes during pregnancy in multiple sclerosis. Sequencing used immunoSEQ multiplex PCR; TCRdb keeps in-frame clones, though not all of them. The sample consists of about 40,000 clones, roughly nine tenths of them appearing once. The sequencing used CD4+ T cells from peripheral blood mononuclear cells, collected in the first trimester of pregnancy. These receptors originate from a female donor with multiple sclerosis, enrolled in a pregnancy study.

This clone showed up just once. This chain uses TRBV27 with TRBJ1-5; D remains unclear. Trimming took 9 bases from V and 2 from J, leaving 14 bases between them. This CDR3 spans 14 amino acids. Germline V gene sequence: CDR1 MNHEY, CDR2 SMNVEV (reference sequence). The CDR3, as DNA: TGTGCCAGTACACAGAACCCCGGCAATCAGCCCCAGCATTTT. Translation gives CASTQNPGNQPQHF.

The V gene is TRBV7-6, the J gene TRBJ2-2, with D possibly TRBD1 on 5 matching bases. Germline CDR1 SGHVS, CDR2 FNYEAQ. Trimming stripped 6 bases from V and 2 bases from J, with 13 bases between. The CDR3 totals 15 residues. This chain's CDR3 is CASRKDSFNTGELFF. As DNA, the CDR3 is TGTGCCAGCAGGAAAGACAGTTTTAACACCGGGGAGCTGTTTTTT.

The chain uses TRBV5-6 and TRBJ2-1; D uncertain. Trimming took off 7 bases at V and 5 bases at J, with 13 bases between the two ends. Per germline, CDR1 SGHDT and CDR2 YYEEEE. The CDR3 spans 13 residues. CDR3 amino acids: CASARVGDNEQFF. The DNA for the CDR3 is TGTGCCAGCGCCCGGGTGGGTGACAATGAGCAGTTCTTC.

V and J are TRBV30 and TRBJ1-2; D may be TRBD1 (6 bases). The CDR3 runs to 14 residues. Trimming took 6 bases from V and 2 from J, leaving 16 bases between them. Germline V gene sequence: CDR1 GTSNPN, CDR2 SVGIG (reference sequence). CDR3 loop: CACTLGGANYGYTF. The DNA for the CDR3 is TGTGCCTGTACCTTAGGGGGGGCAAACTATGGCTACACCTTC. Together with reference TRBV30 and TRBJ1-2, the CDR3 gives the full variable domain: SQTIHQWPATLVQPVGSPLSLECTVEGTSNPNLYWYRQAAGRGLQLLFYSVGIGQISSEVPQNLSASRPQDRQFILSSKKLLLSDSGFYLCACTLGGANYGYTFGSGTRLTVV.

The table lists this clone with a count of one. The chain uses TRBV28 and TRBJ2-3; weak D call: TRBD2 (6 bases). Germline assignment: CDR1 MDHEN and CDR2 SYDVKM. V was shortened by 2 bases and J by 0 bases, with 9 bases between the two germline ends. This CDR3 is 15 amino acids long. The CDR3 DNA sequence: TGTGCCAGCAGTTTAGGCGGGATTAGCACAGATACGCAGTATTTT. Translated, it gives CASSLGGISTDTQYF. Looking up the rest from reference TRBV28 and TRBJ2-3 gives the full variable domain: DVKVTQSSRYLVKRTGEKVFLECVQDMDHENMFWYRQDPGLGLRLIYFSYDVKMKEKGDIPEGYSVSREKKERFSLILESASTNQTSMYLCASSLGGISTDTQYFGPGTRLTVL.

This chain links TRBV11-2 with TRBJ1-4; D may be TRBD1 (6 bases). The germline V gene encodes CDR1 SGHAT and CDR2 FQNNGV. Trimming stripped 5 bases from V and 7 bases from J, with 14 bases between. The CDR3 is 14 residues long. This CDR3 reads CASSGSGVAEKLFF. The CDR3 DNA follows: TGTGCCAGCAGCGGCTCAGGGGTGGCTGAAAAACTGTTTTTT.

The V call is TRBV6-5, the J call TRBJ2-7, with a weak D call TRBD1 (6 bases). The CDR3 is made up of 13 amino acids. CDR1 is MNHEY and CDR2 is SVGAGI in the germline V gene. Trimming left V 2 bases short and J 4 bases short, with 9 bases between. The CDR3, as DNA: TGTGCCAGCAGTTACGCTGGACAGTACGAGCAGTACTTC. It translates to CASSYAGQYEQYF.

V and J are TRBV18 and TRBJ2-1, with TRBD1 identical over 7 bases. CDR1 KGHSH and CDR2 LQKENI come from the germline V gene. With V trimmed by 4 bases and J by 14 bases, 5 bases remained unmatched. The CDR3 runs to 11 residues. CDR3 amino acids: CASSLQGIEFF. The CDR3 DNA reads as TGTGCCAGCTCACTACAGGGGATAGAGTTCTTC.

The CDR3 here is CASSRGQGWEQFF. For the CDR3, the DNA is TGTGCCAGTAGTAGAGGACAGGGGTGGGAGCAGTTCTTC. The genes are TRBV19 and TRBJ2-1; 9 nucleotides match TRBD1. J was trimmed by 10 bases and V by 4 bases; bases with no gene match: 5. In germline, CDR1 is LNHDA, CDR2 SQIVND (reference sequence). The CDR3 runs to 13 residues. Using reference TRBV19 and TRBJ2-1 for the parts outside the CDR3, the full variable domain is DGGITQSPKYLFRKEGQNVTLSCEQNLNHDAMYWYRQDPGQGLRLIYYSQIVNDFQKGDIAEGYSVSREKKESFPLTVTSAQKNPTAFYLCASSRGQGWEQFFGPGTRLTVL.

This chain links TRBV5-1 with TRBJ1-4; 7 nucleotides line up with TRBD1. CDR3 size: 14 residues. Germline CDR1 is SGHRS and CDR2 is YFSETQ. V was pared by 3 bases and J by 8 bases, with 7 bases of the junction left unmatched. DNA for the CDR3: TGCGCCAGCAGCTACGGGACAGCAAACGAAAAACTGTTTTTT. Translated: CASSYGTANEKLFF.

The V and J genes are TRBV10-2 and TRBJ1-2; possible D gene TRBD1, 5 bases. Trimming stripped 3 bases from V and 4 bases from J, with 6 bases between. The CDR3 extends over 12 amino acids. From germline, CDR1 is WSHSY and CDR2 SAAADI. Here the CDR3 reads CASSDGAYGYTF. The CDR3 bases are TGCGCCAGCAGTGATGGGGCCTATGGCTACACCTTC.

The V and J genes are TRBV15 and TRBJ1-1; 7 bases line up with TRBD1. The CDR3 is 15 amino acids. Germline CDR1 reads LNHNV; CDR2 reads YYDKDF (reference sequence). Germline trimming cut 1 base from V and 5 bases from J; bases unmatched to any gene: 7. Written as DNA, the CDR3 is TGTGCCACCAGCAGAGGGACAGGAGATAAAACTGAAGCTTTCTTT. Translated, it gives CATSRGTGDKTEAFF. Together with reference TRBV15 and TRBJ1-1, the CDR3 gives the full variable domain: DAMVIQNPRYQVTQFGKPVTLSCSQTLNHNVMYWYQQKSSQAPKLLFHYYDKDFNNEADTPDNFQSRRPNTSFCFLDIRSPGLGDTAMYLCATSRGTGDKTEAFFGQGTRLTVV.

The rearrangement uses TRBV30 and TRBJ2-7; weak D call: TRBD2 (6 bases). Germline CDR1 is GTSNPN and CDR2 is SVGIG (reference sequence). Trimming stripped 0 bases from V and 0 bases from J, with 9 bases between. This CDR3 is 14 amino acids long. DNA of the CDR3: TGTGCCTGGAGTGTAGGCGGGAACTCCTACGAGCAGTACTTC. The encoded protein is CAWSVGGNSYEQYF.

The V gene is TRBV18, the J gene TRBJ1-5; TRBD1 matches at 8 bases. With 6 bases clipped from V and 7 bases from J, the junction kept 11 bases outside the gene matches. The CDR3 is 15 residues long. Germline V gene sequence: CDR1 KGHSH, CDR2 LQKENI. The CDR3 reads CASSPTAGGRQPQHF. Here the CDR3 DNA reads TGTGCCAGCTCCCCGACTGCAGGGGGCCGCCAGCCCCAGCATTTT.

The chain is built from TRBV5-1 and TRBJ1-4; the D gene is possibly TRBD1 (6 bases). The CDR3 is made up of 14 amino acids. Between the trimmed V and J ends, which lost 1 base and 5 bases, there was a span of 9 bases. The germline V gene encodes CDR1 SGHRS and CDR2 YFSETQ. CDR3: CASSLYQGNEKLFF. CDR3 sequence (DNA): TGCGCCAGCAGCTTGTACCAGGGGAATGAAAAACTGTTTTTT.

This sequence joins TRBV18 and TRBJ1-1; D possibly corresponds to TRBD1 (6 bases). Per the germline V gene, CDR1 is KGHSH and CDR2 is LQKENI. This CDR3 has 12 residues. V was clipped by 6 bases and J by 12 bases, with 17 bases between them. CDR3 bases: TGTGCCAGCTCGAGAAGCGAAGGGGGTTCTTTCTTT. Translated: CASSRSEGGSFF.

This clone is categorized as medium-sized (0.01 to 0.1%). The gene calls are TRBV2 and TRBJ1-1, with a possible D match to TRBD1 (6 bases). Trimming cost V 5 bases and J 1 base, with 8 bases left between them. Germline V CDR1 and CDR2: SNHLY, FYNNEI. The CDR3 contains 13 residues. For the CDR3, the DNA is TGTGCCAGCAGTCCGGGACAGAACACTGAAGCTTTCTTT. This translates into CASSPGQNTEAFF.